This is a list of T cell receptor beta chains from one sample in a study of cytomegalovirus exposure and HLA in healthy donors. The assay was immunoSEQ multiplex PCR, and TCRdb's table has in-frame clones only and misses some. This sample has about 130,000 clones, with 80% to 85% found just once. Sequenced: PBMCs. The receptors here all came from a woman aged 25 to 39 in good health and CMV-seronegative. Each CDR3 is given with its conserved first and last residue. Each record gives: clone size, CDR3 length, J gene, D gene, V gene, CDR3 DNA, CDR3 protein. A D gene is named only where the DNA matches it firmly. Rows give clone size only sometimes, using once, few, many, or a class for an expanded clone.

.	15	TRBJ1-4	TRBD1	TRBV30	TGTGCCTGGAGTATTCCGGGACAGGGGATTGAAAAACTGTTTTTT	CAWSIPGQGIEKLFF
.	13	TRBJ1-5	.	TRBV19	TGTGCCAGTAGTAACAGGGAGAATCAGCCCCAGCATTTT	CASSNRENQPQHF
.	13	TRBJ2-3	.	TRBV10-3	TGTGCCATCAGTGACCGAGGTGGAGATACGCAGTATTTT	CAISDRGGDTQYF
.	15	TRBJ1-1	TRBD1	TRBV18	TGTGCCAGCTCACCTTCGACAGGGGGGGCACCTGAAGCTTTCTTT	CASSPSTGGAPEAFF
once	16	TRBJ1-2	TRBD1	TRBV9	TGTGCCAGCAGCGCGCCCGGACAGGGGAATAACTATGGCTACACCTTC	CASSAPGQGNNYGYTF
.	16	TRBJ1-6	.	TRBV27	TGTGCCAGCAGCTACTCGACCGGGTCCTATAATTCACCCCTCCACTTT	CASSYSTGSYNSPLHF
.	13	TRBJ1-1	.	TRBV6-5	TGTGCCAGCAGCGCCACAGGGTTTACTGAAGCTTTCTTT	CASSATGFTEAFF
.	14	TRBJ2-7	TRBD1	TRBV27	TGTGCCAGCAGGCGAGGGGGCCTCGGGTACGAGCAGTACTTC	CASRRGGLGYEQYF
once	12	TRBJ1-3	.	TRBV4-1	TGCGCCAGCAGCCAAGACAGAAACACCATATATTTT	CASSQDRNTIYF
.	14	TRBJ1-3	TRBD1	TRBV27	TGTGCCAGCAGGCGACAGGGAGGAGGAAACACCATATATTTT	CASRRQGGGNTIYF
.	14	TRBJ1-1	.	TRBV18	TGTGCCAGCTCTCTCCGGGACAACTCGATGGAAGCTTTCTTT	CASSLRDNSMEAFF
few	14	TRBJ2-1	TRBD1	TRBV2	TGTGCCAGCAGTGGGACAGGGGCCTACAATGAGCAGTTCTTC	CASSGTGAYNEQFF
.	13	TRBJ1-2	.	TRBV30	TGTGCCTGGAGTTTCGGGGGAAACTATGGCTACACCTTC	CAWSFGGNYGYTF
.	17	TRBJ2-7	.	TRBV11-3	TGTGCCAGCAGCTGTCGCTTCCCAGGGCAGGGGTCCTACGAGCAGTACTTC	CASSCRFPGQGSYEQYF
once	13	TRBJ1-1	TRBD1	TRBV30	TGTGCCTGGGGAGGGACAGGGTTGTCTGAAGCTTTCTTT	CAWGGTGLSEAFF
.	14	TRBJ2-5	TRBD1	TRBV7-8	TGTGCCAGCAGCTTGCAAGGGGGCAGTGAGACCCAGTACTTC	CASSLQGGSETQYF
.	13	TRBJ1-6	.	TRBV4-2	TGTGCCAGCAGCCCAGCGAACAATTCACCCCTCCACTTT	CASSPANNSPLHF
.	17	TRBJ2-1	TRBD1	TRBV4-1	TGCGCCAGCAGCCAAACTGGTTCCAGGGGGATAAGCATTGAGCAGTTCTTC	CASSQTGSRGISIEQFF
.	17	TRBJ1-1	.	TRBV6-1	TGTGCCAGCAGTGAAGCGAAGGGGACTCCCAAGGGCACTGAAGCTTTCTTT	CASSEAKGTPKGTEAFF
.	12	TRBJ1-3	.	TRBV5-5	TGTGCCAGCAGCTTAAGCGGGAACACCATATATTTT	CASSLSGNTIYF
.	13	TRBJ1-2	TRBD1	TRBV10-3	TGTGCCATCGGGACAGGCGAGAACTATGGCTACACCTTC	CAIGTGENYGYTF
few	14	TRBJ2-7	.	TRBV6-5	TGTGCCAGCAGTTACAGACAGGACGGGTACGAGCAGTACTTC	CASSYRQDGYEQYF
once	15	TRBJ2-5	TRBD2	TRBV6-1	TGTGCCAGCATTGTGAGAGGCGGGAGGCAAGAGACCCAGTACTTC	CASIVRGGRQETQYF
few	14	TRBJ2-2	.	TRBV9	TGTGCCAGCAGCGTAGATGGAGGGTCCGGGGAGCTGTTTTTT	CASSVDGGSGELFF
.	14	TRBJ1-1	.	TRBV29-1	TGCAGCGTTGAAGATGGCGGCAGGGTGGCTGAAGCTTTCTTT	CSVEDGGRVAEAFF
.	15	TRBJ2-2	TRBD2	TRBV2	TGTGCCAGCAGTGAACGGCGGGAGAGCACCGGGGAGCTGTTTTTT	CASSERRESTGELFF
.	20	TRBJ2-7	TRBD2	TRBV5-1	TGCGCCAGCAGCTGGGGACGGCCCCTCCTTTCTAGCGGGATAACCTACGAGCAGTACTTC	CASSWGRPLLSSGITYEQYF
.	16	TRBJ2-5	.	TRBV5-4	TGTGCCAGCAGGCGCGACCCCCGCCCTAGTCAAGAGACCCAGTACTTC	CASRRDPRPSQETQYF
.	15	TRBJ1-2	.	TRBV19	TGTGCCAGTAGTGCCCGGGACTCCCAGAACTATGGCTACACCTTC	CASSARDSQNYGYTF
once	13	TRBJ2-2	.	TRBV10-1	TGCGCCAGCAGACCCTACCAGGGCGGGGAGCTGTTTTTT	CASRPYQGGELFF
few	19	TRBJ2-5	TRBD2	TRBV18	TGTGCCAGCTCACTCAGTCCCGGGACTAGCGGGGGCACGGGAGAGACCCAGTACTTC	CASSLSPGTSGGTGETQYF
.	11	TRBJ2-7	.	TRBV25-1	TGTGCCAGCAGCAGATACTACGAGCAGTACTTC	CASSRYYEQYF
few	16	TRBJ2-7	.	TRBV29-1	TGCAGCGTTGAAGATCGGGGGACGCACACGCGATACGAGCAGTACTTC	CSVEDRGTHTRYEQYF
.	16	TRBJ2-2	TRBD1	TRBV27	TGTGCCAGCAGTCTTACCGGGACAGGGGACACCGGGGAGCTGTTTTTT	CASSLTGTGDTGELFF
.	12	TRBJ1-1	.	TRBV7-9	TGTGCCAGCATCCTGGGAGGCACTGAAGCTTTCTTT	CASILGGTEAFF
.	13	TRBJ2-3	.	TRBV5-6	TGTGCCAGCAGCTTAGGACAGCCGGATACGCAGTATTTT	CASSLGQPDTQYF
.	12	TRBJ1-2	.	TRBV30	TGTGCCTGGAGGTTTTGGCCCTATGGCTACACCTTC	CAWRFWPYGYTF
.	15	TRBJ2-1	TRBD2	TRBV7-8	TGTGCCAGCAGCCCCCCGGGACTAATAAACAATGAGCAGTTCTTC	CASSPPGLINNEQFF
few	17	TRBJ1-2	TRBD1	TRBV19	TGTGCCAGTAGTATAGCCCCACGACAGGGCTGGAGCTATGGCTACACCTTC	CASSIAPRQGWSYGYTF
.	15	TRBJ2-1	TRBD2	TRBV6-5	TGTGCCACGATAAAAGCGGGAGGCTCCTACAATGAGCAGTTCTTC	CATIKAGGSYNEQFF
.	14	TRBJ2-1	.	TRBV30	TGTGCCTGGAGTGTGGCGGGGCCCTACAATGAGCAGTTCTTC	CAWSVAGPYNEQFF
once	14	TRBJ1-4	.	TRBV30	TGTGCCTGGACAGGGAGGGGTCGGGGTGAAAAACTGTTTTTT	CAWTGRGRGEKLFF
once	12	TRBJ2-1	.	TRBV25-1	TGTGCCAGCAGTGCCACAGTCAATGAGCAGTTCTTC	CASSATVNEQFF
.	14	TRBJ2-4	.	TRBV6-6	TGTGCCAGCAGGACTATGGGAGCCAAAAACATTCAGTACTTC	CASRTMGAKNIQYF
few	15	TRBJ2-5	.	TRBV19	TGTGCCAGTAGTATAAAGGGGGGGGCTGGGGAGACCCAGTACTTC	CASSIKGGAGETQYF
.	15	TRBJ2-7	TRBD1	TRBV18	TGTGCCAGCTCACCTGGACAGGGGGGAATCTACGAGCAGTACTTC	CASSPGQGGIYEQYF
few	16	TRBJ1-2	.	TRBV9	TGTGCCAGCAGCGACGAAACCCCGGGACATAACTATGGCTACACCTTC	CASSDETPGHNYGYTF
.	14	TRBJ2-5	TRBD1	TRBV19	TGTGCCAGTAGCCCCGACAGGGTGCGAGAGACCCAGTACTTC	CASSPDRVRETQYF
.	12	TRBJ2-7	TRBD2	TRBV30	TGTGCCGGGGGGGGACTCCCCAAAGAGCAGTACTTC	CAGGGLPKEQYF
.	13	TRBJ2-5	TRBD1	TRBV5-4	TGTGCCAGCAACGTAGGGACAGAAGAGACCCAGTACTTC	CASNVGTEETQYF
once	15	TRBJ2-1	TRBD1	TRBV7-9	TGTGCCAGCAGCCTTCGAGGGGGCGGCTACAATGAGCAGTTCTTC	CASSLRGGGYNEQFF
.	13	TRBJ2-3	.	TRBV29-1	TGCAGCGTCCACCTAGCGACCGGTGATACGCAGTATTTT	CSVHLATGDTQYF
few	15	TRBJ1-4	.	TRBV7-2	TGTGCCAGCAGCCCTCCGGAAGAGGGTAATGAAAAACTGTTTTTT	CASSPPEEGNEKLFF
.	13	TRBJ2-7	TRBD1	TRBV18	TGTGCCAGCTCACCCGGACAGGACGGGGAGCAGTACTTC	CASSPGQDGEQYF